This TCR beta chain was obtained from a study of tumor-infiltrating lymphocytes in primary liver carcinoma. The template, roughly 550 ng total RNA, yielded TCR beta cDNA made with a constant-region primer. Employing slightly modified ARM-PCR, three nested multiplex PCR rounds were run, and these gave rise to the TCR beta libraries. Running around 9 cycles apiece, the first two PCR rounds relied on TRBV1-TRBV30 forward primers together with a C-beta reverse primer. One entry per CDR3 protein results from TCRdb running MiXCR on the multiplex PCR reads. The table has about 100,000 distinct CDR3 sequences, under 70% seen once. Bulk tissue was left unsorted, and RNA and DNA were co-extracted from about 21-30 mg of it. This clonotype was seen a handful of times. Its matching antigen is unknown. The CDR3 is 15 amino acids. Germline lookup yields CDR1 SNHLY and CDR2 FYNNEI. The study, taken as a whole, reports: Tumor-adjacent and tumor-blood pairs displayed less overlap than did pairs of tumor regions.

J is TRBJ2-7 and V is TRBV2; D possibly corresponds to TRBD1 (6 bases). Matching the DNA end better, TRBJ2-1 makes the J call doubtful. The sequence was obtained from a woman aged 55-69 years with primary liver carcinoma and hepatitis B virus infection. Sequencing was done on a sample of liver tumor tissue from sampling region 2. The sample's subset: tumor region T2, inferior pole. CDR3 DNA sequence: TGTGCCAGCAGTGCGTCGAGGGGGTACTCCTACGAGCAGTTCTTC. This encodes CASSASRGYSYEQFF.